The text below deals with one T cell receptor beta chain. This clonotype was seen repeatedly, ten times or more. Its recognized antigen is unknown. Base qualities were left out, and no much larger clone turns up one base away. Library preparation employed multiplex PCR. The instrument was an Illumina HiSeq 4000. iRepertoire HTBI primers and Arm-PCR amplification of CDR3 regions were used to construct TCR beta libraries. Before sequencing, the PCR products underwent gel purification. The authors' analysis ran thus. Gene usage analysis of CDR3 amino acid clonotypes relied on the roughly 64 TRBV and around 13 TRBJ segments identified across samples. Filtered high-quality paired reads were merged into contigs using COPE and FqMerger. BLAST was used to align contigs to the IMGT TRBV, TRBD and TRBJ reference genes, and CDR3 was defined following IMGT. Any clonotype with a frequency above 0.1% was counted as a highly expanded clone. Shannon entropy served as the measure of repertoire diversity, while the Gini coefficient captured V-J evenness. A clonotype found in more than one individual was treated as public. TCRdb reworked the public reads: Q25 trimming with fastp, MiXCR clone assembly, productive beta chains retained. Rows are unified per CDR3 protein, each entry keeping the most common DNA and genes. The V and J calls were determined by TCRdb, not by the authors. This sample gives around 500,000 distinct CDR3 sequences in total; about a fifth of them show up just once. Approximately 8% of the sample is taken by the ten largest.

This specimen comes from a study of regulatory T cells in long-lasting Graves disease (dated by TCRdb to 2020 to 2022). Study-wide context: Persistent Graves' disease was defined as antithyroid drug treatment for over 5 years with persistently positive TSH receptor autoantibodies. Persistent Graves' disease patients in the clinical cohort had taken antithyroid drugs for approximately 9.5 years on average. TCR sequencing covered around 13 persistent and about 20 newly diagnosed Graves' disease patients, around 33 samples in total. The study was registered as a clinical trial and conducted in China. Patients with persistent Graves' disease were compared with patients with newly diagnosed Graves' disease using TCR sequencing and RNA sequencing of peripheral blood.

The CDR3 runs 13 residues from the cysteine to the phenylalanine. CDR3 DNA only is kept here, 39 bases in frame from base 1. Trimming at the junction amounts to 3 bases on V and 9 bases on J, and the germline ends lie 11 bases apart. Reading the label with the study, this specimen's time point is: persistent/refractory GD, antithyroid drugs over 5 years with positive TRAb. RNA was extracted from PBMCs in TRIzol for both TCR sequencing and RNA sequencing. The diagnosis of Graves' disease followed American Thyroid Association guidelines. The patients came from an endocrinology department in Xi'an, China. From each patient, 8 to 10 milliliters of peripheral blood was collected into an EDTA anticoagulant tube. Ficoll Paque Plus density gradient separation was used to isolate PBMCs, and no additional T cell sorting was done. An Agilent 2100 Bioanalyzer and agarose gel were used to assess RNA quality, and a NanoDrop 2000 was used to measure RNA concentration.

Study-wide findings and limitations: Preferential use of TRBV28, TRBJ1-2 and TRBJ2-5 was observed in persistent disease, whereas TRBV20-1 and TRBJ2-1 were favored in newly diagnosed disease. Sequencing and analysis were limited to the TCR beta chain. Persistent patients shared more public clonotypes among themselves (fewer than 3,000) than newly diagnosed patients did (roughly 910). Peripheral blood alone was examined, since thyroid tissue, which constituted the primary lesion, could not be accessed. Persistent Graves' disease patients showed lower TCR Shannon entropy and fewer highly expanded clones than newly diagnosed patients, suggesting clonal expansion. The authors acknowledged the small sample size as a limitation that may reduce accuracy.

The material was peripheral blood mononuclear cells (PBMCs), obtained when the disease was refractory, from a patient treated with antithyroid drugs. This TCR came from a female donor with Graves disease. The chain is made from TRBV12-3 or TRBV12-4 and TRBJ1-4; no D gene can be assigned with confidence. The encoded CDR3 is CASSFSRWKKLFF. The sequenced DNA: TGTGCCAGCAGTTTCTCGCGTTGGAAAAAACTGTTTTTT.